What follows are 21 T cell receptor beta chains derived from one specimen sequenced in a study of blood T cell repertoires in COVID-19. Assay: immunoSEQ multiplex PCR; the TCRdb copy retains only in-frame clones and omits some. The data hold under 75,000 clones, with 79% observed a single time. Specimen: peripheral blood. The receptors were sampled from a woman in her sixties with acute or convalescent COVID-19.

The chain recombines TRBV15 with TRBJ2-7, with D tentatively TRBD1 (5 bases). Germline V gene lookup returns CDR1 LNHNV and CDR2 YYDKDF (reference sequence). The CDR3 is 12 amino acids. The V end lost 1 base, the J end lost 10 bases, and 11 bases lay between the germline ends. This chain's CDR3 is CATSRVQGEQYF. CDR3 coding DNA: TGTGCCACCAGCAGAGTTCAGGGTGAACAGTACTTC.

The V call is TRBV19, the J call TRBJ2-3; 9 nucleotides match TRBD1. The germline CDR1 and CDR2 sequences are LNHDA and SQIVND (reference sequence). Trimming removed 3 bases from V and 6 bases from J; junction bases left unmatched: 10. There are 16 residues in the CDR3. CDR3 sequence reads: CASSIPSDRGGDTQYF. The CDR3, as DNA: TGTGCCAGTAGTATCCCCTCGGACAGGGGAGGGGATACGCAGTATTTT.

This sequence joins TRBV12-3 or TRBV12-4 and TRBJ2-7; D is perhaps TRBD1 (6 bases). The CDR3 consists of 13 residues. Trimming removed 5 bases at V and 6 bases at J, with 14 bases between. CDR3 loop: CASSVRTGFEQYF. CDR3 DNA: TGTGCCAGCAGTGTACGTACAGGGTTCGAGCAGTACTTC.

The CDR3: CASSPGWDRNEKLFF. In DNA form, the CDR3 reads TGTGCCAGCTCACCAGGGTGGGACAGGAATGAAAAACTGTTTTTT. The V call is TRBV18, the J call TRBJ1-4, with 8 bases identical to TRBD1. This CDR3 is 15 amino acids long. J lost 5 bases, V lost 2 bases, and 4 bases had no gene match. Germline CDR1 KGHSH, CDR2 LQKENI.

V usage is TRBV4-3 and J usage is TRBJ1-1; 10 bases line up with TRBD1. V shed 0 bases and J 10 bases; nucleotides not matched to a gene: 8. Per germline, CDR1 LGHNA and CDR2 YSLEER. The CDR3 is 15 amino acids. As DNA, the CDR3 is TGCGCCAGCAGCCAAGACGAGACAGGGGGCATGGTAGCTTTCTTT. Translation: CASSQDETGGMVAFF.

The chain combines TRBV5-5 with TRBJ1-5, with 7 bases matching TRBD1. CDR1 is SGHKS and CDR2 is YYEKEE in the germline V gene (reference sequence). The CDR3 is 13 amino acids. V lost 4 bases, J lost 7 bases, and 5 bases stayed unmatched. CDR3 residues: CASSPTGEQPQHF. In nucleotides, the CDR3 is TGTGCCAGCAGCCCTACAGGGGAACAGCCCCAGCATTTT.

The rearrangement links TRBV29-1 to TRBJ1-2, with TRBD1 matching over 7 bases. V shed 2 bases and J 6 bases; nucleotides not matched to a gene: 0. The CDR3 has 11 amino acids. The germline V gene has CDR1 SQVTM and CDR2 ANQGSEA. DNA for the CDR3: TGCAGCGTTGAAACAGGGGATGGCTACACCTTC. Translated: CSVETGDGYTF.

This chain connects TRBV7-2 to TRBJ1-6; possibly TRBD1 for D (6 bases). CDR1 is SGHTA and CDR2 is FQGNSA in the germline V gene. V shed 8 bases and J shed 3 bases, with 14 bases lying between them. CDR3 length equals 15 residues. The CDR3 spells CASLGGAGYNSPLHF. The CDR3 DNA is TGTGCCAGCCTGGGGGGGGCAGGCTATAATTCACCCCTCCACTTT.

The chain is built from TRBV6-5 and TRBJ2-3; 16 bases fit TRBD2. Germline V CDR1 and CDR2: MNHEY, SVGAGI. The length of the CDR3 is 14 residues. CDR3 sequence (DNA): TGTGGAATCGGGACTAGCGGGGGGGCAGATACGCAGTATTTT. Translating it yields CGIGTSGGADTQYF.

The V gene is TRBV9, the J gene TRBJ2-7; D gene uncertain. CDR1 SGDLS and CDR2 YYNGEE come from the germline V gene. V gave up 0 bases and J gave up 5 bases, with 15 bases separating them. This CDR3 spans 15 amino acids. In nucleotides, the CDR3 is TGTGCCAGCAGCGTAGGGTCCGGCGGAACTCACGAGCAGTACTTC. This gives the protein CASSVGSGGTHEQYF.

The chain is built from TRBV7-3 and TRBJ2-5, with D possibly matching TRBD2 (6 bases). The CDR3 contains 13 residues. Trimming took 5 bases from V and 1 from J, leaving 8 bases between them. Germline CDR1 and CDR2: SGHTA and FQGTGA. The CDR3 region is CASSQGLQETQYF. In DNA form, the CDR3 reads TGTGCCAGCAGCCAGGGACTCCAAGAGACCCAGTACTTC.

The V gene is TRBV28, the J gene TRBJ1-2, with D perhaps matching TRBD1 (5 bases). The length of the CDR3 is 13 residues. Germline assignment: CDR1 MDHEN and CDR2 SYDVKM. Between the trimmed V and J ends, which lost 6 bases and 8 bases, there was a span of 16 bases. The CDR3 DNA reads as TGTGCCAGCAGCCCGCCGGGGGTGCGGGGCTACACCTTC. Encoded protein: CASSPPGVRGYTF.

This CDR3 reads CASSYGLEAFF. The CDR3 DNA is TGTGCCAGCAGTTATGGACTTGAAGCTTTCTTT. J is TRBJ1-1 and V is TRBV28; D unclear. Trimming stripped 4 bases from V and 7 bases from J, with 7 bases between. Germline V gene data show CDR1 as MDHEN and CDR2 as SYDVKM. The CDR3 length is 11 residues.

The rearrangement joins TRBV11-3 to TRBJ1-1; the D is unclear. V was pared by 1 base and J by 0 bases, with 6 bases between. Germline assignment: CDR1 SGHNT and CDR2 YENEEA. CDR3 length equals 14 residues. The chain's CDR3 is CASSLGSLNTEAFF. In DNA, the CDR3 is TGTGCCAGCAGCTTAGGCAGTTTGAACACTGAAGCTTTCTTT. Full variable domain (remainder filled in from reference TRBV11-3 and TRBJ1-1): EAGVVQSPRYKIIEKKQPVAFWCNPISGHNTLYWYLQNLGQGPELLIRYENEEAVDDSQLPKDRFSAERLKGVDSTLKIQPAELGDSAVYLCASSLGSLNTEAFFGQGTRLTVV.

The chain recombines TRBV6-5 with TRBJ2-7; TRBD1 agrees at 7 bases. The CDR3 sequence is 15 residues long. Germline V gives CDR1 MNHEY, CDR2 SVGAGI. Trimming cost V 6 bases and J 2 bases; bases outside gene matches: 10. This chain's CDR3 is CASRDLGQGAYEQYF. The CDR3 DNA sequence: TGTGCCAGCAGAGATTTGGGGCAGGGGGCCTACGAGCAGTACTTC.

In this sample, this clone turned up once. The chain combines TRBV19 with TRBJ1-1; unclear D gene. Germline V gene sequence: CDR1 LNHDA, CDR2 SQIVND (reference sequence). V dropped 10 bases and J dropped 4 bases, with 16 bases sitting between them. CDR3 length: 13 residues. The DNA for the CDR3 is TGTGCCACTATTACGGAGATCGGCACTGAAGCTTTCTTT. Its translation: CATITEIGTEAFF.

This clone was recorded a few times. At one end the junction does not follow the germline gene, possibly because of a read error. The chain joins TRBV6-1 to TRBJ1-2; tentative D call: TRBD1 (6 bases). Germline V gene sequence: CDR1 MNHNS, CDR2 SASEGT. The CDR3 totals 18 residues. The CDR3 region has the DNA TGTGCCAGCACTGAACTAGAGGCAGGGGTAGCCTCGGGCTATGGCTACACCTTC. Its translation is CASTELEAGVASGYGYTF.

CDR3 loop: CASSEPREGTGGYEQYF. Here the CDR3 DNA reads TGTGCCAGCAGTGAACCCAGAGAAGGGACAGGGGGCTACGAGCAGTACTTC. V is TRBV25-1 and J is TRBJ2-7; TRBD1 matches at 11 bases. The CDR3 is made up of 17 amino acids. V lost 2 bases to trimming and J lost 3 bases; unmatched junction nucleotides: 9. Per the germline V gene, CDR1 is MGHDK and CDR2 is SYGVNS.

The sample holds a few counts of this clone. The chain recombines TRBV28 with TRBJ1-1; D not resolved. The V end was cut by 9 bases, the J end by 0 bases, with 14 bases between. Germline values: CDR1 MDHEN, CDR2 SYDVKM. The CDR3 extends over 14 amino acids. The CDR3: CASTKWALNTEAFF. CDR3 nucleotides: TGTGCCAGTACGAAATGGGCCCTGAACACTGAAGCTTTCTTT.

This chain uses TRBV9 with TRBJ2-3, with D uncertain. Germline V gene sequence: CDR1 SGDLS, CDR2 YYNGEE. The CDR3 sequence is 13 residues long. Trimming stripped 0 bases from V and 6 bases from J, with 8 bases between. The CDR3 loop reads CASSVAPMDTQYF. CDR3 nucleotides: TGTGCCAGCAGCGTAGCCCCCATGGATACGCAGTATTTT.

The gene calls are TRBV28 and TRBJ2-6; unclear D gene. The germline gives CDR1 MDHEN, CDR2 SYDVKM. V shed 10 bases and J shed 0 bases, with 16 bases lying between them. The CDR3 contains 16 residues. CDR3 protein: CATSPIDFSGANVLTF. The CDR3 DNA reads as TGTGCCACCTCCCCGATAGATTTCTCTGGGGCCAACGTCCTGACTTTC.